Listed below are T cell receptor beta chains from one sample, sequenced in a study of T cell repertoires in cytomegalovirus infection. TCRdb re-called the reads through MiXCR, storing one row per CDR3 protein. In the table there are 100,000 or so distinct CDR3 sequences, 20% to 30% of which are singletons. Input material: CD8+ T cells from PBMCs. These receptors originate from a human donor in good health (CMV status not recorded). Some clones in this sample may be carry-over from other donors' samples. The CDR3 runs from the conserved cysteine through the conserved F or W. A D gene is named only where the DNA matches it firmly.

d_call	v_call	cdr3_aa
TRBD1	TRBV30	CAWTRQGARTDTQYF
NA	TRBV19	CASSIVPGAETQYF
NA	TRBV7-9	CASRFLEQETQYF
NA	TRBV28	CASSTTGPGAIGTDTQYF
TRBD1	TRBV12-3/TRBV12-4	CASSLGTGVLSYNSPLHF
NA	TRBV11-3	CASSFGDAAGELFF
TRBD2	TRBV4-3	CASSQGGGLRDTQYF
NA	TRBV9	CASSATINQPQHF
NA	TRBV12-5	CASGLDGLRAVTNEKLFF
NA	TRBV27	CASSSTRNYGYTF
NA	TRBV7-9	CASSPRTEVYEQYF
TRBD1	TRBV29-1	CSTPDRGSYGYTF